These T cell receptor beta chains were read from a single sample in a study of cytomegalovirus exposure and HLA in healthy donors. TCRdb's copy holds only in-frame clones and misses some; the assay was immunoSEQ multiplex PCR. The table has around 120,000 clones, approximately 80% seen once. Sequences were obtained from PBMCs. The source is a female donor in good health and CMV-seropositive. The CDR3 runs from the conserved cysteine through the conserved F or W. D genes are given only for firm matches. The size entry is marked missing in some rows and otherwise reads once, few, many or a size class.

v_call	clone_size	j_call	d_call	cdr3_nt	cdr3_aa
TRBV27	-	TRBJ2-1	TRBD2	TGTGCCAGCAGTCCCAGACTAGCGGGCAACAATGAGCAGTTCTTC	CASSPRLAGNNEQFF
TRBV4-2	-	TRBJ1-2	TRBD1	TGTGCCAGCAGCACCGGGACAGACTACACCTTC	CASSTGTDYTF
TRBV6-1	-	TRBJ1-5	-	TGTGCCAGCAGTGATGCGGGGGGCACTCAGCCCCAGCATTTT	CASSDAGGTQPQHF
TRBV19	-	TRBJ1-5	-	TGTGCCAGTACTGAGTATAGCAATCAGCCCCAGCATTTT	CASTEYSNQPQHF
TRBV5-4	-	TRBJ1-1	-	TGTGCCAGCAGCGGGCCCAAGAACACTGAAGCTTTCTTT	CASSGPKNTEAFF
TRBV15	-	TRBJ2-7	-	TGTGCCACCAGCAGAGGCGGCGTCTCCTACGAGCAGTACTTC	CATSRGGVSYEQYF
TRBV6-5	-	TRBJ2-1	-	TGTGCCAGCAGTTACTCATTTCTACCATCAGCGAATGAGCAGTTCTTC	CASSYSFLPSANEQFF
TRBV6-5	-	TRBJ2-7	-	TGTGCCAGCAGTTATGCGGGGTCCTACGAGCAGTACTTC	CASSYAGSYEQYF
TRBV10-3	-	TRBJ2-1	-	TGTGCCATCAGTGTGCGGGACTCCAATGAGCAGTTCTTC	CAISVRDSNEQFF
TRBV29-1	-	TRBJ1-2	-	TGCAGCGTGCAAGCCCTGTATGGCTACACCTTC	CSVQALYGYTF
TRBV5-1	once	TRBJ2-2	-	TGCGCCAGCAGCTTGGCCACAGACCACACCGGGGAGCTGTTTTTT	CASSLATDHTGELFF
TRBV5-4	-	TRBJ2-7	TRBD1	TGTGCCAGCAGCCGACAGGGCCCTTTCCACGAGCGGTACTTC	CASSRQGPFHERYF
TRBV11-2	-	TRBJ2-2	TRBD1	TGTGCCAGCAGCCGACAGGGGGCCGGAACCGGGGAGCTGTTTTTT	CASSRQGAGTGELFF
TRBV27	few	TRBJ1-2	TRBD1	TGTGCCAGCAGCTGGGACAGGAACTATGGCTACACCTTC	CASSWDRNYGYTF
TRBV28	-	TRBJ1-3	TRBD1	TGTGCCAGCAGTCCTATTCTGACAGGGAACTCTGGAAACACCATATATTTT	CASSPILTGNSGNTIYF
TRBV9	-	TRBJ2-5	TRBD1	TGTGCCAGCAGCGTAAGAGGGGGCATGGAGACCCAGTACTTC	CASSVRGGMETQYF
TRBV10-3	-	TRBJ2-1	-	TGTGCCATCGGGGGCCTTCGGAAGGGGAATGAGCAGTTCTTC	CAIGGLRKGNEQFF
TRBV5-1	-	TRBJ1-6	TRBD1	TGCGCCAGCAGCTTGGGACAGGGGGTTAGTTCCCTCCACTTT	CASSLGQGVSSLHF
TRBV11-1	-	TRBJ2-7	TRBD1	TGTGCCAGTGGACAGGGGTACTACGAGCAGTACTTC	CASGQGYYEQYF
TRBV7-3	few	TRBJ1-6	-	TGTGCCAGCAGCTTAACGTTAGATTCACCCCTCCACTTT	CASSLTLDSPLHF
TRBV7-2	-	TRBJ2-2	TRBD2	TGTGCCAGCAGCTTACTAGCGGGAGGTGTGAACACCGGGGAGCTGTTTTTT	CASSLLAGGVNTGELFF
TRBV7-2	few	TRBJ2-5	-	TGTGCCAGCAGCTTATATCAAGGGAGAGAGACCCAGTACTTC	CASSLYQGRETQYF